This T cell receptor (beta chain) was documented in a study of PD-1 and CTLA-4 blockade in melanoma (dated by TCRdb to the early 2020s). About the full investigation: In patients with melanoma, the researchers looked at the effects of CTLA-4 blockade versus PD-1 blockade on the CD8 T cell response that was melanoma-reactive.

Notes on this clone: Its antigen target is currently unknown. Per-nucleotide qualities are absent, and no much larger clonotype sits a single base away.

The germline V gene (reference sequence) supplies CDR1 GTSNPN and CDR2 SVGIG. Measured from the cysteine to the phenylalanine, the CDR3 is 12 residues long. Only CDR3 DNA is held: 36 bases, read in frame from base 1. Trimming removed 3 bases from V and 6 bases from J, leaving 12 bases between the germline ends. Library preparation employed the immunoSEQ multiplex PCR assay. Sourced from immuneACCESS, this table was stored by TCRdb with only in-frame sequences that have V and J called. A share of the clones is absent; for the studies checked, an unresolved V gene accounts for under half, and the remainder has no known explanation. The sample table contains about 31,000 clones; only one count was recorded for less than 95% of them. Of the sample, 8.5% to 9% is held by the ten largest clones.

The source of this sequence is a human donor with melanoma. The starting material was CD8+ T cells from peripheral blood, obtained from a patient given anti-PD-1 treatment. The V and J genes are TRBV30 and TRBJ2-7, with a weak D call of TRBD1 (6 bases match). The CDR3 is CAWSRTRGEQYF. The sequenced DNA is TGTGCCTGGAGCAGAACCAGGGGCGAGCAGTACTTC. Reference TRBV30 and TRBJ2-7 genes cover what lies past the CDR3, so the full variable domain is SQTIHQWPATLVQPVGSPLSLECTVEGTSNPNLYWYRQAAGRGLQLLFYSVGIGQISSEVPQNLSASRPQDRQFILSSKKLLLSDSGFYLCAWSRTRGEQYFGPGTRLTVT.